This TCR beta chain emerged from a study of OX40 agonist ivuxolimab in advanced cancers. The data were produced by immunoSEQ multiplex PCR, yet TCRdb's version contains in-frame clones alone and is incomplete. The profile shows some 66,000 clones, under 85% of them singletons. The sequence came from an adult with an advanced solid tumor such as melanoma, head and neck, liver or kidney cancer. Specimen: CD4+ or CD8+ T cells sorted from blood, collected in a trial of the OX40 agonist ivuxolimab.

The CDR3 here is CASSLSAGSEQYF. In DNA, the CDR3 is TGTGCCAGCAGCTTATCCGCGGGGAGCGAGCAGTACTTC. The rearrangement uses TRBV7-2 and TRBJ2-7, with D possibly matching TRBD2 (6 bases). V shed 2 bases and J shed 6 bases, with 11 bases lying between them. Per germline, CDR1 SGHTA and CDR2 FQGNSA. The CDR3 is 13 residues long. The variable domain in full, with the rest retrieved from reference TRBV7-2 and TRBJ2-7, is GAGVSQSPSNKVTEKGKDVELRCDPISGHTALYWYRQSLGQGLEFLIYFQGNSAPDKSGLPSDRFSAERTGGSVSTLTIQRTQQEDSAVYLCASSLSAGSEQYFGPGTRLTVT.